These 16 T cell receptor beta chains were all obtained from the same sample, sequenced in a study of cytomegalovirus exposure and HLA in healthy donors. The assay was immunoSEQ multiplex PCR, and TCRdb's table has in-frame clones only and misses some. This sample has 86,000 or so clones, with almost 97% found just once. The sample was PBMCs. The source is a man younger than 35 in good health and CMV-seropositive.

The genes are TRBV11-1 and TRBJ2-7, with 12 bases that match TRBD2. With V trimmed by 5 bases and J by 2 bases, 7 bases remained unmatched. The CDR3 length is 16 residues. In germline, CDR1 is SGHAT, CDR2 FQDESV (reference sequence). CDR3 loop: CASSVTSGGYPYEQYF. DNA for the CDR3: TGTGCCAGCAGCGTGACTAGCGGGGGCTACCCCTACGAGCAGTACTTC.

The CDR3 loop is CASSYQGARQPQHF. CDR3 bases: TGTGCCAGCAGTTATCAGGGGGCGAGACAGCCCCAGCATTTT. V is TRBV28 and J is TRBJ1-5, with 8 bases lining up with TRBD1. The CDR3 is made up of 14 amino acids. V trimming: 4 bases; J trimming: 7 bases; junction bases outside the gene matches: 6. From germline, CDR1 is MDHEN and CDR2 SYDVKM.

The genes are TRBV11-2 and TRBJ2-5; D uncertain. The germline V and J ends were trimmed by 1 base and 5 bases, with 11 bases remaining between them. The CDR3 has 14 amino acids. Germline CDR1 reads SGHAT; CDR2 reads FQNNGV. The CDR3 region has the DNA TGTGCCAGCAGCTTAGCGTATCTTCTGGAGACCCAGTACTTC. The encoded protein is CASSLAYLLETQYF.

The gene calls are TRBV7-9 and TRBJ2-7; 7 nucleotides align to TRBD2. This CDR3 has 18 amino acids. The germline gives CDR1 SEHNR, CDR2 FQNEAQ (reference sequence). J gave up 0 bases and V 2 bases, and 13 bases lay outside the gene matches. In nucleotides, the CDR3 is TGTGCCAGCAGCTTATCGGGTCCGGGGAAGCGGGACTCCTACGAGCAGTACTTC. This translates into CASSLSGPGKRDSYEQYF. The full variable domain, with the rest looked up from reference TRBV7-9 and TRBJ2-7, is DTGVSQNPRHKITKRGQNVTFRCDPISEHNRLYWYRQTLGQGPEFLTYFQNEAQLEKSRLLSDRFSAERPKGSFSTLEIQRTEQGDSAMYLCASSLSGPGKRDSYEQYFGPGTRLTVT.

The V call is TRBV7-9, the J call TRBJ1-2; TRBD1 matches 7 bases. The junction had 3 bases not matched to a gene; V was cut back by 8 bases and J by 3 bases. The CDR3 is made up of 12 amino acids. Germline V lookup: CDR1 SEHNR, CDR2 FQNEAQ (reference sequence). The CDR3 bases are TGTGCCAGCGAGGGGGCGGACTATGGCTACACCTTC. This sequence encodes CASEGADYGYTF.

This chain joins TRBV7-6 and TRBJ2-7; 7 bases match TRBD1. Germline CDR1 reads SGHVS; CDR2 reads FNYEAQ. This CDR3 has 14 residues. Trimming at V came to 5 bases and at J to 2 bases, leaving 6 bases not matched to a gene. The CDR3: CASSAQDRTYEQYF. In nucleotides, the CDR3 is TGTGCCAGCAGCGCCCAGGACAGGACCTACGAGCAGTACTTC.

V gene TRBV5-1 combines with J gene TRBJ2-7, with 13 positions matching TRBD2. V was pared by 2 bases and J by 3 bases, with 2 bases of the junction left unmatched. This CDR3 has 15 residues. CDR1 and CDR2 from the germline V gene are SGHRS and YFSETQ. The chain's CDR3 is CASSLGTSGDYEQYF. CDR3 bases: TGCGCCAGCAGCTTAGGGACTAGCGGGGACTACGAGCAGTACTTC.

V is TRBV7-3 and J is TRBJ2-2; TRBD2 agrees at 13 bases. This CDR3 contains 15 residues. V trimming: 5 bases; J trimming: 4 bases; junction bases outside the gene matches: 1. The V gene's germline CDR1 is SGHTA and CDR2 FQGTGA. The DNA of the CDR3 is TGTGCCAGCAGCCGGACTAGCGGGGGCACCGGGGAGCTGTTTTTT. Amino acids: CASSRTSGGTGELFF.

This chain uses TRBV27 with TRBJ1-2, with TRBD1 identical over 8 bases. Germline assignment: CDR1 MNHEY and CDR2 SMNVEV (reference sequence). This CDR3 contains 14 residues. Trimming removed 6 bases from V and 6 bases from J; junction bases left unmatched: 9. This chain's CDR3 is CASSPQGQGHGYTF. CDR3 DNA: TGTGCCAGCAGCCCGCAAGGACAGGGCCATGGCTACACCTTC.

The chain has TRBV2 and TRBJ2-7; 9 nucleotides line up with TRBD2. This CDR3 contains 12 residues. The germline V gene has CDR1 SNHLY and CDR2 FYNNEI. With V trimmed by 6 bases and J by 3 bases, 0 bases remained unmatched. The CDR3 DNA follows: TGTGCCAGCAGACTAGCGGGCTACGAGCAGTACTTC. Translated: CASRLAGYEQYF.

V and J are TRBV9 and TRBJ2-1; tentative D call: TRBD2 (6 bases). This CDR3 contains 16 residues. V lost 0 bases, J lost 8 bases, and 18 bases lay in between. CDR1 is SGDLS, CDR2 YYNGEE, per germline. Here the CDR3 DNA reads TGTGCCAGCAGCGTAGCCCGGGACTCTGCTTCTCATGAGCAGTTCTTC. Translated, it gives CASSVARDSASHEQFF.

V and J are TRBV7-3 and TRBJ2-3; D might be TRBD1 (6 bases). Germline CDR1 and CDR2: SGHTA and FQGTGA. Trimming pared 5 bases from V and 5 bases from J, leaving 11 bases between. The CDR3 loop spans 13 amino acids. The CDR3 DNA reads as TGTGCCAGCAGCGGAAACAGGGAAGATACGCAGTATTTT. Translating gives CASSGNREDTQYF.

The chain employs TRBV27 and TRBJ2-7, with 8 bases fitting TRBD1. This CDR3 spans 13 amino acids. The germline CDR1 and CDR2 sequences are MNHEY and SMNVEV (reference sequence). V trimming: 4 bases; J trimming: 3 bases; junction bases outside the gene matches: 2. This CDR3 reads CASSSGQDYEQYF. CDR3 sequence (DNA): TGTGCCAGCAGTTCGGGACAGGACTACGAGCAGTACTTC.

This clone occurred once. The chain recombines TRBV6-5 with TRBJ1-4, with D possibly TRBD1 on 6 matching bases. Deletions cut 2 bases from V and 7 bases from J, with 11 bases between. Germline CDR1 reads MNHEY; CDR2 reads SVGAGI. This CDR3 comprises 14 residues. As DNA, the CDR3 is TGTGCCAGCAGTTACGCCGTAGGGGGTGAAAAACTGTTTTTT. It yields the protein CASSYAVGGEKLFF.

This chain joins TRBV28 and TRBJ1-4; unclear D gene. The CDR3 totals 12 residues. Trimming took off 4 bases at V and 7 bases at J, with 7 bases between the two ends. Germline V gives CDR1 MDHEN, CDR2 SYDVKM. The CDR3 is CASSYGSEKLFF. In DNA form, the CDR3 reads TGTGCCAGCAGTTATGGCAGTGAAAAACTGTTTTTT.

The chain carries TRBV7-3 and TRBJ1-2; 9 bases align to TRBD1. This CDR3 region has 16 residues. V lost 4 bases and J lost 2; bases outside the gene matches: 8. Germline V gives CDR1 SGHTA, CDR2 FQGTGA. The CDR3 loop is CASSSGGQGGNYGYTF. Here the CDR3 DNA reads TGTGCCAGCAGCTCCGGGGGACAGGGAGGGAACTATGGCTACACCTTC.